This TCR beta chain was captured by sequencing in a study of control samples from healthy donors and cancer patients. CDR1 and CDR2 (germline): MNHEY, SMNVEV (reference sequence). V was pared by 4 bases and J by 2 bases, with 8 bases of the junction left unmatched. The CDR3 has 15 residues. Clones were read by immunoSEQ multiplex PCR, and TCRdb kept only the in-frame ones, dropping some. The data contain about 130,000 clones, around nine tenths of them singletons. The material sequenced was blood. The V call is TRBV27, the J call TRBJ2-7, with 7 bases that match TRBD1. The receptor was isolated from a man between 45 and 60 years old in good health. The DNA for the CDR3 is TGTGCCAGCAGTTCCCTGATTGGGACAGCCTACGAGCAGTACTTC. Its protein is CASSSLIGTAYEQYF.